A single sample gave rise to the 20 T cell receptor beta chains below, sequenced in a study of vaccination and CD4 T cells after COVID-19. Treatment of the sample: approximately nine-day PBMC culture with coronavirus spike peptide pools or control peptides (ViraFEST assay). Cultured CD4+ T cell DNA underwent sequencing with the Oncomine TCR Beta short-read assay. TCRdb reanalysed the PCR reads using MiXCR and keeps one entry per CDR3 protein. The sample has about 15,000 distinct CDR3 sequences; roughly 50% are singletons. Which antigens these TCRs recognize remains unknown. Source: CD4+ T cells from blood, cultured in vitro, taken before SARS-CoV-2 vaccination. These receptors were taken from a human donor who had recovered from COVID-19.

In its sample, this clonotype was seen once. The chain links TRBV6-2 or TRBV6-3 to TRBJ1-1, with 12 bases fitting TRBD1. This CDR3 spans 16 amino acids. With 5 bases clipped from V and 5 bases from J, the junction kept 9 bases outside the gene matches. Germline V CDR1 and CDR2: MNHEY, SVGEGT. Here the CDR3 DNA reads TGTGCCAGCAGTCGAGGGACAGGGGGCTGGGAGACTGAAGCTTTCTTT. Amino acids: CASSRGTGGWETEAFF.

This clonotype was found a few times. CDR3 region: CASSTTGRGRPQHF. CDR3 nucleotides: TGTGCCAGCAGCACGACGGGTAGGGGACGGCCCCAGCATTTT. The chain couples TRBV7-2 to TRBJ1-5; the D gene is possibly TRBD1 (5 bases). The CDR3 consists of 14 residues. With 5 bases removed from V and 9 bases from J, the gap between germline ends came to 17 bases. From germline, CDR1 is SGHTA and CDR2 FQGNSA.

The chain links TRBV11-3 to TRBJ2-7; the match to TRBD1 covers 9 bases. The CDR3 totals 14 residues. Trimming removed 6 bases from V and 3 bases from J; junction bases left unmatched: 6. The germline CDR1 and CDR2 sequences are SGHNT and YENEEA. CDR3 coding DNA: TGTGCCAGCAGTCGGACAGGGGATAACTACGAGCAGTACTTC. Translating it yields CASSRTGDNYEQYF.

The rearrangement links TRBV12-3 or TRBV12-4 to TRBJ1-2; D might be TRBD1 (5 bases). This CDR3 is built from 12 residues. V was cut by 5 bases and J by 4 bases, with 8 bases left in between. Here the CDR3 DNA reads TGTGCCAGCAGTCCCCAGGGCTATGGCTACACCTTC. Translating gives CASSPQGYGYTF.

J is TRBJ2-1 and V is TRBV6-2 or TRBV6-3; D not resolved. Germline V gene sequence: CDR1 MNHEY, CDR2 SVGEGT. Trimming shortened V by 2 bases and J by 8 bases, and 10 bases separated the two germline ends. The CDR3 extends over 13 amino acids. CDR3 in amino acids: CASSYQPRDEQFF. In DNA form, the CDR3 reads TGTGCCAGCAGTTACCAGCCTAGGGATGAGCAGTTCTTC.

The genes are TRBV12-3 or TRBV12-4 and TRBJ2-2, with TRBD2 matching 10 bases. This CDR3 spans 15 amino acids. After removal of 7 bases from V and 1 base from J, the junction contained 3 bases not matched to a gene. The CDR3 nucleotides read TGTGCCAGCATCAAGCGGGAGGGGAACACCGGGGAGCTGTTTTTT. Amino acid sequence: CASIKREGNTGELFF.

Relative to its sample, this clonotype is medium-sized. The CDR3 DNA follows: TGTGCCAGCAGTTCGGGCAAGAGCAATCAGCCCCAGCATTTT. Its protein product is CASSSGKSNQPQHF. This chain uses TRBV6-5 with TRBJ1-5, with D uncertain. The CDR3 is 14 residues long. Germline CDR1 is MNHEY and CDR2 is SVGAGI. Trimming removed 4 bases from V and 1 base from J, with 8 bases in between.

The genes are TRBV24-1 and TRBJ2-3; TRBD2 matches at 8 bases. From germline, CDR1 is KGHDR and CDR2 SFDVKD. The ends lost 3 bases at V and 6 bases at J; junction bases unmatched: 19. The CDR3 contains 19 residues. The CDR3 DNA reads TGTGCCACCAGTGATCCTTTGGCCTCAAGCGGGAGTCTCGGGGATACGCAGTATTTT. Residues: CATSDPLASSGSLGDTQYF.

The V gene is TRBV6-1, the J gene TRBJ1-5, with 8 positions matching TRBD1. The junction had 13 bases not matched to a gene; V was cut back by 7 bases and J by 11 bases. Germline loops: CDR1 MNHNS, CDR2 SASEGT. The CDR3 loop spans 14 amino acids. Here the CDR3 reads CASKRQGPSVTQHF. In nucleotides, the CDR3 is TGTGCCAGCAAACGACAGGGGCCATCAGTGACCCAGCATTTT.

This sequence joins TRBV7-2 and TRBJ1-5, with D hard to call. Per the germline V gene, CDR1 is SGHTA and CDR2 is FQGNSA. The CDR3 contains 12 residues. V dropped 5 bases and J dropped 3 bases, with 5 bases sitting between them. In DNA, the CDR3 is TGTGCCAGCAGCCCGCCCAATCAGCCCCAGCATTTT. Translating gives CASSPPNQPQHF.

This rearrangement joins TRBV11-2 to TRBJ1-6, with unresolved D. This CDR3 contains 13 residues. V lost 6 bases and J 11 bases, leaving 14 bases between the germline ends. Per germline, CDR1 SGHAT and CDR2 FQNNGV. CDR3 sequence: CASSDSRLTPLHF. CDR3 DNA: TGTGCCAGCAGTGACTCCCGTTTGACACCCCTCCACTTT.

V usage is TRBV2 and J usage is TRBJ1-2; D might be TRBD1 (6 bases). The CDR3 runs to 14 residues. The germline V and J ends were trimmed by 6 bases and 7 bases, with 18 bases remaining between them. Germline CDR1 is SNHLY and CDR2 is FYNNEI. The CDR3 loop is CASSVFGGAGGYTF. Written as DNA, the CDR3 is TGTGCCAGCAGCGTCTTTGGGGGGGCGGGTGGCTACACCTTC.

This sequence joins TRBV24-1 and TRBJ2-3; 9 nucleotides agree with TRBD2. After removal of 3 bases from V and 2 bases from J, the junction contained 5 bases not matched to a gene. The CDR3 has 16 residues. Per the germline V gene, CDR1 is KGHDR and CDR2 is SFDVKD. CDR3: CATSDPSGENTDTQYF. The CDR3, as DNA: TGTGCCACCAGTGATCCTAGCGGGGAGAACACAGATACGCAGTATTTT.

The chain is built from TRBV7-2 and TRBJ1-1; possibly TRBD1 for D (5 bases). The CDR3 consists of 13 residues. Germline V gives CDR1 SGHTA, CDR2 FQGNSA. V lost 4 bases and J 1 base, leaving 7 bases between the germline ends. The CDR3 DNA reads as TGTGCCAGCAGCTCGGGACCGAACACTGAAGCTTTCTTT. This codes for CASSSGPNTEAFF.

This clonotype was seen a few times. The chain links TRBV6-1 to TRBJ1-1; D uncertain. CDR1 is MNHNS, CDR2 SASEGT, per germline. This CDR3 contains 13 residues. V lost 6 bases, J lost 8 bases, and 16 bases lay in between. The CDR3 spells CASRRNGEFEAFF. The CDR3 bases are TGTGCCAGCAGGCGCAACGGAGAATTCGAAGCTTTCTTT.

The V and J genes are TRBV15 and TRBJ1-5; perhaps TRBD1 as D (6 bases). Germline CDR1 reads LNHNV; CDR2 reads YYDKDF (reference sequence). This CDR3 is 15 amino acids long. Deletions cut 0 bases from V and 4 bases from J, with 10 bases between. CDR3 bases: TGTGCCACCAGCAGAGATCCGACAGGAAATCAGCCCCAGCATTTT. Translated, it gives CATSRDPTGNQPQHF.

The chain uses TRBV6-2 or TRBV6-3 and TRBJ1-5, with D unclear. This CDR3 has 14 residues. V was cut by 5 bases and J by 1 base, with 9 bases left in between. Germline CDR1 reads MNHEY; CDR2 reads SVGEGT. The CDR3 region has the DNA TGTGCCAGCAGTAGACCAGAAAGCAATCAGCCCCAGCATTTT. Translation gives CASSRPESNQPQHF.

The chain uses TRBV7-9 and TRBJ2-3; 10 positions agree with TRBD2. Per germline, CDR1 SEHNR and CDR2 FQNEAQ (reference sequence). The CDR3 has 16 amino acids. V shed 5 bases, J shed 0 bases, and the junction held 5 bases outside the gene matches. The CDR3 here is CASSEGLAASTDTQYF. The CDR3 DNA reads TGTGCCAGCAGCGAAGGACTAGCGGCTAGCACAGATACGCAGTATTTT. The entire variable domain, with the rest obtained from reference TRBV7-9 and TRBJ2-3, is as follows: DTGVSQNPRHKITKRGQNVTFRCDPISEHNRLYWYRQTLGQGPEFLTYFQNEAQLEKSRLLSDRFSAERPKGSFSTLEIQRTEQGDSAMYLCASSEGLAASTDTQYFGPGTRLTVL.

The V and J genes are TRBV7-2 and TRBJ1-2; TRBD1 matches 9 bases. The CDR3 sequence is 16 residues long. The V gene end was trimmed by 4 bases and the J gene end by 4 bases; junction bases not matched to a gene: 10. The germline V gene encodes CDR1 SGHTA and CDR2 FQGNSA. The CDR3 loop is CASSSTTGGQGYGYTF. CDR3 coding DNA: TGTGCCAGCAGCTCCACAACGGGGGGACAGGGCTATGGCTACACCTTC.

The chain joins TRBV6-1 to TRBJ1-2; D is uncertain. V was shortened by 6 bases and J by 0 bases, with 11 bases between the two germline ends. This CDR3 has 14 residues. The germline CDR1 and CDR2 sequences are MNHNS and SASEGT. The CDR3 region is CASRITGTNYGYTF. The CDR3 bases are TGTGCCAGCAGAATAACCGGGACTAACTATGGCTACACCTTC.